The clone carrying this TCR beta chain was seen a single time. Its antigen is undetermined. The record originates from a study of neoadjuvant nivolumab and ipilimumab in lung cancer. About the study: The combination arm added day-1 ipilimumab 1 mg/kg to nivolumab 3 mg/kg on days 1, 15, 29. Study-level points and caveats: Only two of four nivolumab-treated tumors gained richness and clonality by surgery. TCR clonality did not significantly correlate with pathologic tumor regression.

Clones were read by immunoSEQ multiplex PCR, and TCRdb kept only the in-frame ones, dropping some. The sample lists roughly 2,000 clones, roughly 84% occurring once. This CDR3 spans 14 amino acids. V lost 4 bases and J 2 bases, leaving 13 bases between the germline ends. Germline values: CDR1 SGHRS, CDR2 YFSETQ. The clonotype was recovered from an adult with non-small cell lung cancer. Source: adjacent normal lung tissue, taken after neoadjuvant nivolumab, alone or with ipilimumab, at or shortly before surgery. The J gene is TRBJ2-7, the V gene TRBV5-1; no definite D call. CDR3 protein: CASSLLTETYEQYF. The CDR3 DNA is TGCGCCAGCAGCCTCTTGACGGAGACCTACGAGCAGTACTTC. The variable domain in full, completed from reference TRBV5-1 and TRBJ2-7, reads KAGVTQTPRYLIKTRGQQVTLSCSPISGHRSVSWYQQTPGQGLQFLFEYFSETQRNKGNFPGRFSGRQFSNSRSEMNVSTLELGDSALYLCASSLLTETYEQYFGPGTRLTVT.